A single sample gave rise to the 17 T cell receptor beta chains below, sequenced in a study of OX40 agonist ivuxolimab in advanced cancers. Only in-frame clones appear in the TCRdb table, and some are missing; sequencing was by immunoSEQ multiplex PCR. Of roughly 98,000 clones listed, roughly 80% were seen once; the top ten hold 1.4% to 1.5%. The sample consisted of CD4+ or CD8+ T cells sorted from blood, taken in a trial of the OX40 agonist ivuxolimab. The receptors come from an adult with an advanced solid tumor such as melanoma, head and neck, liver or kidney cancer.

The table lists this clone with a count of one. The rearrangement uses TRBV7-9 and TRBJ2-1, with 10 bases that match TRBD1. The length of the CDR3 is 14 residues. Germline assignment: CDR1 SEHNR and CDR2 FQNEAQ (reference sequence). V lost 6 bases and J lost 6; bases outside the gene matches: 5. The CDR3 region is CASRDRGNPNEQFF. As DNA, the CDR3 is TGTGCCAGCAGGGACAGGGGGAACCCCAATGAGCAGTTCTTC.

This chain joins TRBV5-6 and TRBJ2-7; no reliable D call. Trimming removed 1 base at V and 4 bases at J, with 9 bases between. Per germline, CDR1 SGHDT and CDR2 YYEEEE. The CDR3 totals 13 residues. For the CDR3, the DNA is TGTGCCAGCAGCTTGCCATCCACTTACGAGCAGTACTTC. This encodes CASSLPSTYEQYF.

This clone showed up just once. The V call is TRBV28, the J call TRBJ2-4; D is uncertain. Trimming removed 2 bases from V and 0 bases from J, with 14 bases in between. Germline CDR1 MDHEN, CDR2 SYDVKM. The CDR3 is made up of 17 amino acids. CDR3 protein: CASSLRVSQLAKNIQYF. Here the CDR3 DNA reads TGTGCCAGCAGTTTAAGGGTCTCACAACTAGCCAAAAACATTCAGTACTTC.

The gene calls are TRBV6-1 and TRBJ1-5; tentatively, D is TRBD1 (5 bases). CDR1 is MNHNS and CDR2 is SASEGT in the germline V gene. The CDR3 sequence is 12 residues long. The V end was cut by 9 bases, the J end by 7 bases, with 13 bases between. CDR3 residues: CASHQGNQPQHF. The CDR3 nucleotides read TGTGCCAGTCATCAGGGAAACCAGCCCCAGCATTTT.

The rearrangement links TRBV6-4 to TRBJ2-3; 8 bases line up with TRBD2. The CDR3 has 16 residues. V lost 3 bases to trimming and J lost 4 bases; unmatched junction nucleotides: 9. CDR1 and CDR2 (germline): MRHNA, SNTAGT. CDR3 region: CASSDSWTSRADTQYF. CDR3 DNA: TGTGCCAGCAGTGATTCTTGGACTAGCCGTGCAGATACGCAGTATTTT.

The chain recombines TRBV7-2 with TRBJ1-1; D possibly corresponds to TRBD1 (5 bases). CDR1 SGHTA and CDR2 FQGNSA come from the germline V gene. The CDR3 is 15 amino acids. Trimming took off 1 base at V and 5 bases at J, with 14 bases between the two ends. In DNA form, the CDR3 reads TGTGCCAGCAGCTTAGGAGCGGGCAGGGTTACTGAAGCTTTCTTT. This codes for CASSLGAGRVTEAFF.

CDR3 protein: CASSLNAVGGTSYNSPLHF. Written as DNA, the CDR3 is TGCGCCAGCAGCCTAAACGCCGTGGGGGGTACGTCCTATAATTCACCCCTCCACTTT. The chain uses TRBV4-1 and TRBJ1-6, with D possibly TRBD1 on 5 matching bases. The CDR3 has 19 amino acids. V dropped 4 bases and J dropped 1 base, with 20 bases sitting between them. Germline V gene data show CDR1 as MGHRA and CDR2 as YSYEKL.

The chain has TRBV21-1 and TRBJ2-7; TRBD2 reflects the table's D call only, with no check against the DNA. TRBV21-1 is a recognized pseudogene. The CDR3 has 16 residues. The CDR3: CASSKAENRGTYEQYF. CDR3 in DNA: TGTGCCAGCAGCAAAGCAGAAAACCGGGGTACCTACGAGCAGTACTTC.

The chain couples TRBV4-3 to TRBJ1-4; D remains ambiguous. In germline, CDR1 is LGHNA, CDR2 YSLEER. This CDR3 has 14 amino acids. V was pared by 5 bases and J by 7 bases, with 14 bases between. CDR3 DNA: TGCGCCAGCAGCTCGGGCCCCTCGGGTGAAAAACTGTTTTTT. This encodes CASSSGPSGEKLFF.

CDR3: CASSYPDGNYEQYF. The DNA of the CDR3 is TGTGCCAGCAGTTACCCGGACGGTAACTACGAGCAGTACTTC. The chain is built from TRBV6-5 and TRBJ2-7; D is unclear. Germline CDR1 MNHEY, CDR2 SVGAGI. The V end lost 2 bases, the J end lost 3 bases, and 11 bases lay between the germline ends. This CDR3 has 14 residues.

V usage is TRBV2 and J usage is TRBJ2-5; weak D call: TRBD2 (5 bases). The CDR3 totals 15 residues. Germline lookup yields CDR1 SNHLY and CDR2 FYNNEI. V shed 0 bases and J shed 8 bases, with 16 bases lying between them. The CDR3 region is CASSEARDKGGTQYF. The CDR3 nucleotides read TGTGCCAGCAGTGAAGCGCGAGATAAAGGAGGAACCCAGTACTTC.

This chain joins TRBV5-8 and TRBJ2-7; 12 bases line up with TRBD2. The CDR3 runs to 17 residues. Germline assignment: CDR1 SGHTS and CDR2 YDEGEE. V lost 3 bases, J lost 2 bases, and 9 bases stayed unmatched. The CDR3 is CASSSDRTSGVTYEQYF. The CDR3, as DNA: TGTGCCAGCAGCTCCGACAGGACTAGCGGGGTTACCTACGAGCAGTACTTC.

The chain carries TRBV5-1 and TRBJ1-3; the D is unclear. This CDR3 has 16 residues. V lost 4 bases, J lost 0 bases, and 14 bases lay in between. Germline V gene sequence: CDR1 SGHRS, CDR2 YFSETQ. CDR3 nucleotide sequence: TGCGCCAGCAGCCGAACCCCCGTGGGCTCTGGAAACACCATATATTTT. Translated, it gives CASSRTPVGSGNTIYF.

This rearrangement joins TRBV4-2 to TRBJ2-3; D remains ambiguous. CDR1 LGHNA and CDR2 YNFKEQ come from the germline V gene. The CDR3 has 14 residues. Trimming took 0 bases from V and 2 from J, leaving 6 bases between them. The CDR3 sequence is CASSQELATDTQYF. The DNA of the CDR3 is TGTGCCAGCAGCCAAGAGTTGGCCACAGATACGCAGTATTTT.

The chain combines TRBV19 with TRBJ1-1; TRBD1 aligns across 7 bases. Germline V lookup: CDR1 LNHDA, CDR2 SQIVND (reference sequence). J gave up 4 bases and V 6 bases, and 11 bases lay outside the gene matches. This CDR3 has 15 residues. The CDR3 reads CASRMHRGEVTEAFF. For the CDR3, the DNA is TGTGCCAGTAGGATGCACAGGGGCGAAGTCACTGAAGCTTTCTTT.

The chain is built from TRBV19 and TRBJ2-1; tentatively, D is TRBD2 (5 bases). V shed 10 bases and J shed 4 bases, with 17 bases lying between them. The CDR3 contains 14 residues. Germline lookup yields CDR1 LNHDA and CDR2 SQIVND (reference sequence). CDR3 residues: CATADGPGYNEQFF. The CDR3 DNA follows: TGTGCCACCGCGGACGGTCCGGGGTACAATGAGCAGTTCTTC.

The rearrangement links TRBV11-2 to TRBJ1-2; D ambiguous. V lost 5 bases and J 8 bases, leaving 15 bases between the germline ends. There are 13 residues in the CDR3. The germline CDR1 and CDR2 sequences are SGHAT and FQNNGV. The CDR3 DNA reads TGTGCCAGCAGCCTACCGGACCCCGGGGGCTACACCTTC. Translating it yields CASSLPDPGGYTF.